Here is one TCR beta chain with its context. The target antigen is unknown. Primers used in a second PCR of about 6 to 11 cycles were a sample-barcoded 5' primer and a J-beta primer mix. TCRdb re-analysed the 5' RACE reads in MiXCR, keeping a single row per CDR3 protein. The sample lists hundreds of thousands of distinct CDR3 sequences; roughly three fifths were seen once. Healthy Caucasian individuals from Russia aged 6 to 90 were enrolled as donors. At least 6 million PBMCs were isolated per sample. J lost 0 bases, V lost 4 bases, and 6 bases had no gene match. The CDR3 is 15 residues long. Germline CDR1 reads SGHVS; CDR2 reads FNYEAQ. This sample is part of a study of blood T cells in healthy people across ages. Study results and caveats: With age, beta diversity per million T cells declined roughly linearly, significantly by about 37.

The receptor was isolated from a man aged 35-49 years in good health. This chain links TRBV7-6 with TRBJ2-7, with 7 bases matching TRBD1. Sequencing was done on a sample of blood. CDR3 sequence (DNA): TGTGCCAGCAGCTCTGGGACAGATTTCTCCTACGAGCAGTACTTC. Translation gives CASSSGTDFSYEQYF.